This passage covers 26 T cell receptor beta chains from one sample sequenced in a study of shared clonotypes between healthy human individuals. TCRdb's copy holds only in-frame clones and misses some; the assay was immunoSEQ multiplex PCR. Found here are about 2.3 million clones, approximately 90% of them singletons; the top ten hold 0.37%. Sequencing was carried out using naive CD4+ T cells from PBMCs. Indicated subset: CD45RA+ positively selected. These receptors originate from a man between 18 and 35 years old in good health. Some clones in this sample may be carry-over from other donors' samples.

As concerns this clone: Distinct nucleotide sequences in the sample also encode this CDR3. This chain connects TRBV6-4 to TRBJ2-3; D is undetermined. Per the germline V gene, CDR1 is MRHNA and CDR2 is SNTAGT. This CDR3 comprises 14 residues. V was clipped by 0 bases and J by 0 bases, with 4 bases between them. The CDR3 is CASSDSGSTDTQYF. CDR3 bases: TGTGCCAGCAGTGACTCGGGTAGCACAGATACGCAGTATTTT.

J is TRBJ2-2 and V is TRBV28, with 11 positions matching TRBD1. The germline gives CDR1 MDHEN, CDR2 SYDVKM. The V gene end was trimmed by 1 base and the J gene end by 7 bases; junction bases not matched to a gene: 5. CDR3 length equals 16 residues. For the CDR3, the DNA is TGTGCCAGCAGTTTATTATGGACAGGGGGCCTCGGGGAGCTGTTTTTT. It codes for CASSLLWTGGLGELFF.

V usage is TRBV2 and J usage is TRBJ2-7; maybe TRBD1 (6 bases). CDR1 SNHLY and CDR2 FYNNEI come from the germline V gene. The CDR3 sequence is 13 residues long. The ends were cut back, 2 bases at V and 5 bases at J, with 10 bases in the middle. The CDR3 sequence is CASSETGLHEQYF. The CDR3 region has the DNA TGTGCCAGCAGTGAAACAGGGCTCCACGAGCAGTACTTC.

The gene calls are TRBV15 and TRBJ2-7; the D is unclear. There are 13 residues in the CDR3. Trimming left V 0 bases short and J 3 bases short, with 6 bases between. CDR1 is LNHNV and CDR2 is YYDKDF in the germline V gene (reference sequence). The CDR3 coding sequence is TGTGCCACCAGCAGAGATGTAGGCTACGAGCAGTACTTC. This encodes CATSRDVGYEQYF.

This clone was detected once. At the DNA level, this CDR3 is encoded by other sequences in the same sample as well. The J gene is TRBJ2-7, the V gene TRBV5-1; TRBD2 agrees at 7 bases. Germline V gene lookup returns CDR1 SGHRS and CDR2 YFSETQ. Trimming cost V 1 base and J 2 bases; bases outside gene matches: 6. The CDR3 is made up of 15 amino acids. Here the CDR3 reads CASSLLAGSTYEQYF. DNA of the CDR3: TGCGCCAGCAGCTTGTTAGCGGGCTCCACCTACGAGCAGTACTTC.

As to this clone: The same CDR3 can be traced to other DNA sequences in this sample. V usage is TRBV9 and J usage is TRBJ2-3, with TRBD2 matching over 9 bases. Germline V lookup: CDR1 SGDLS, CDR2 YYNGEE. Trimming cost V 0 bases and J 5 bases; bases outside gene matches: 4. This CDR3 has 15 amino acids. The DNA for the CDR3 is TGTGCCAGCAGCGTAGGCGGGAGGGCCGGAGATACGCAGTATTTT. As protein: CASSVGGRAGDTQYF.

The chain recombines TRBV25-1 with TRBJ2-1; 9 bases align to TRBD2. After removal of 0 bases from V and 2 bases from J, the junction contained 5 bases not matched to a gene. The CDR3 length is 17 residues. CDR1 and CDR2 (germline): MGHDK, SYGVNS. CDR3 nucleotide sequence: TGTGCCAGCAGTGAATATCCTAGCGGGATTGCCTACAATGAGCAGTTCTTC. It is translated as CASSEYPSGIAYNEQFF.

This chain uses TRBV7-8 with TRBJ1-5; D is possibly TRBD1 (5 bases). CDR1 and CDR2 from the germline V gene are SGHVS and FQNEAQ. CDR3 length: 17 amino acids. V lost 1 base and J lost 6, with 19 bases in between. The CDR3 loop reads CASSLGGDQGWGQPQHF. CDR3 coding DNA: TGTGCCAGCAGCTTAGGTGGGGACCAAGGGTGGGGTCAGCCCCAGCATTTT.

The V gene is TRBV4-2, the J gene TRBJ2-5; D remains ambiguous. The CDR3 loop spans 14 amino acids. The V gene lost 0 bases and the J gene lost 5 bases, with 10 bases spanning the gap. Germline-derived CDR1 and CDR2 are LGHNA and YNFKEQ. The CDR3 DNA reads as TGTGCCAGCAGCCAAGATTTGGTACGGGAGACCCAGTACTTC. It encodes CASSQDLVRETQYF.

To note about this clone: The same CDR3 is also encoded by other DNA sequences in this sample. The CDR3 DNA reads as TGTGCCAGCAGACCCGGGACAGGGGGCCAAGAGACCCAGTACTTC. Its protein product is CASRPGTGGQETQYF. The chain employs TRBV6-1 and TRBJ2-5, with 11 bases fitting TRBD1. The CDR3 runs to 15 residues. V was clipped by 6 bases and J by 1 base; unmatched bases: 4. The germline V gene has CDR1 MNHNS and CDR2 SASEGT.

The CDR3 sequence: CASRTRDGYTF. The CDR3 nucleotides read TGTGCCAGCAGGACCAGGGATGGCTACACCTTC. The V gene is TRBV2, the J gene TRBJ1-2; tentative D call: TRBD1 (5 bases). The germline V and J ends were trimmed by 6 bases and 6 bases, with 8 bases remaining between them. Germline V gene data show CDR1 as SNHLY and CDR2 as FYNNEI. This CDR3 region has 11 residues.

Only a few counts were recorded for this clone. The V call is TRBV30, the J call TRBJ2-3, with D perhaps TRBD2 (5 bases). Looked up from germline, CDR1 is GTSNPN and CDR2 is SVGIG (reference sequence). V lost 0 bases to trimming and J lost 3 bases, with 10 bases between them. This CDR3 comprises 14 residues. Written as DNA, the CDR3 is TGTGCCTGGAGTGTGGGTAGCGCAACAGATACGCAGTATTTT. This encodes CAWSVGSATDTQYF.

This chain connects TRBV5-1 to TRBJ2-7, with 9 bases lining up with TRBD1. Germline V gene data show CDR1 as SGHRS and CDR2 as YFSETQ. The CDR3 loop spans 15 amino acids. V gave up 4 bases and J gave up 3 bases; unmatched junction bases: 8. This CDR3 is CASSPGDREVYEQYF. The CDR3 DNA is TGCGCCAGCAGCCCGGGGGACAGGGAAGTCTACGAGCAGTACTTC.

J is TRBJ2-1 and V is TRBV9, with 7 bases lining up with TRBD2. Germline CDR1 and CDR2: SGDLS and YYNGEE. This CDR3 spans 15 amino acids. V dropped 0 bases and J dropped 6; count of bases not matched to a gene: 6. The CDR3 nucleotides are TGTGCCAGCAGCGTAGTGGGAGGGCCAGGCAATGAGCAGTTCTTC. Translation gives CASSVVGGPGNEQFF.

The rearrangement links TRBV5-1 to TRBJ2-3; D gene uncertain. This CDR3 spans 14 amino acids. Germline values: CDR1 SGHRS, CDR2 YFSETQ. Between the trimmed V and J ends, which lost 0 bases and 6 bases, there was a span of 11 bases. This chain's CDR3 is CASSLDTARDTQYF. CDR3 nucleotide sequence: TGCGCCAGCAGCTTGGATACAGCTCGGGATACGCAGTATTTT.

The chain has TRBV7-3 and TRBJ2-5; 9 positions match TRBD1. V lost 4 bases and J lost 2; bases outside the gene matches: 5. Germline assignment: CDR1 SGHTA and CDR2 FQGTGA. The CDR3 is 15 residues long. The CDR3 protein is CASSWGQGRQETQYF. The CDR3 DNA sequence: TGTGCCAGCAGCTGGGGACAGGGAAGGCAAGAGACCCAGTACTTC.

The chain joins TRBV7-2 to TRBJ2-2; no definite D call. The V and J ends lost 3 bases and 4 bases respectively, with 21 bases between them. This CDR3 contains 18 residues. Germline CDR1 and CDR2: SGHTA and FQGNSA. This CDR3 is CASSLWAVQQLSTGELFF. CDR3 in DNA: TGTGCCAGCAGCTTGTGGGCCGTTCAGCAATTGAGCACCGGGGAGCTGTTTTTT.

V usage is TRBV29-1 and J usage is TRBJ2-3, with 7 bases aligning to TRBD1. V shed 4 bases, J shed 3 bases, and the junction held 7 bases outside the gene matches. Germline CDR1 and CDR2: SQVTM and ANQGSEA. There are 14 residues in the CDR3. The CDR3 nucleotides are TGCAGCGTTGTAAGGGCAGGGGGAACAGATACGCAGTATTTT. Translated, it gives CSVVRAGGTDTQYF.

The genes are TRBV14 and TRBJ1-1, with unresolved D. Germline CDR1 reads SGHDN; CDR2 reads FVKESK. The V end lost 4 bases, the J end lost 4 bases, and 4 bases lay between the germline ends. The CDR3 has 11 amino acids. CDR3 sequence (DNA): TGTGCCAGCAGCCCCAGCACTGAAGCTTTCTTT. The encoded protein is CASSPSTEAFF.

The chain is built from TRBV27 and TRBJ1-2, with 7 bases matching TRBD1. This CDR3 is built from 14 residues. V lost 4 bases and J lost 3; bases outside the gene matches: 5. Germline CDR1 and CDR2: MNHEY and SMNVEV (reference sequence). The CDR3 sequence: CASSSTGRDYGYTF. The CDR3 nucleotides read TGTGCCAGCAGTTCGACAGGGAGGGACTATGGCTACACCTTC.

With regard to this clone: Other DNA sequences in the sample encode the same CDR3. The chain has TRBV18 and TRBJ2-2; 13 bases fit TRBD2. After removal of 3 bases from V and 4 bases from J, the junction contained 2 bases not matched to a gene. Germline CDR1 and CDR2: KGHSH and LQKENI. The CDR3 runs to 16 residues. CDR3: CASSPGLAGVTGELFF. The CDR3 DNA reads TGTGCCAGCTCACCCGGACTAGCGGGAGTCACCGGGGAGCTGTTTTTT. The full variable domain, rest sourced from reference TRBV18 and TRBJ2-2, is NAGVMQNPRHLVRRRGQEARLRCSPMKGHSHVYWYRQLPEEGLKFMVYLQKENIIDESGMPKERFSAEFPKEGPSILRIQQVVRGDSAAYFCASSPGLAGVTGELFFGEGSRLTVL.

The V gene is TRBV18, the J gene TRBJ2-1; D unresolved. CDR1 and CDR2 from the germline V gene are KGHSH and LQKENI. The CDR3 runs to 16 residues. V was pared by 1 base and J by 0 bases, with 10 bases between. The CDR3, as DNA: TGTGCCAGCTCACCACAGGGCAGAGGCTCCTACAATGAGCAGTTCTTC. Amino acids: CASSPQGRGSYNEQFF.

CDR3 protein: CASSLPSEYEQYF. The DNA for the CDR3 is TGCGCCAGCAGCTTGCCTAGCGAGTACGAGCAGTACTTC. The chain combines TRBV5-1 with TRBJ2-7; weak D call: TRBD2 (6 bases). This CDR3 is built from 13 residues. The V and J ends lost 1 base and 4 bases respectively, with 9 bases between them. Germline CDR1 is SGHRS and CDR2 is YFSETQ.

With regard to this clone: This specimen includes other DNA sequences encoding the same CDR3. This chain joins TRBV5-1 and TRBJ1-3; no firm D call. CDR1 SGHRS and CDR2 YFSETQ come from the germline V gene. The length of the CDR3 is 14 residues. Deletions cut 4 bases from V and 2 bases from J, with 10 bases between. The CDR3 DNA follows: TGCGCCAGCAGCAGAGGAGAAGCTGGAAACACCATATATTTT. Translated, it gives CASSRGEAGNTIYF.

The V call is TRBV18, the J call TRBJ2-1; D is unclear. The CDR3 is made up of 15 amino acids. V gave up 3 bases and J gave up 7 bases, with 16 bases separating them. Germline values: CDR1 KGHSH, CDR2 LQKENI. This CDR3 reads CASSPMGQLGNEQFF. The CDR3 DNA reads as TGTGCCAGCTCACCCATGGGCCAGCTGGGTAATGAGCAGTTCTTC. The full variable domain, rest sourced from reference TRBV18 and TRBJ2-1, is NAGVMQNPRHLVRRRGQEARLRCSPMKGHSHVYWYRQLPEEGLKFMVYLQKENIIDESGMPKERFSAEFPKEGPSILRIQQVVRGDSAAYFCASSPMGQLGNEQFFGPGTRLTVL.

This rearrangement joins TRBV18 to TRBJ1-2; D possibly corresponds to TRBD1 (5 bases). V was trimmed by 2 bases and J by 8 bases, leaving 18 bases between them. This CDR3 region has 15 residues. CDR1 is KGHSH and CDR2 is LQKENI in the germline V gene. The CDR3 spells CASSPARDPGGGYTF. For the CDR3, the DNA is TGTGCCAGCTCACCAGCACGGGACCCTGGAGGGGGCTACACCTTC.